This entry lists 32 T cell receptor beta chains sequenced from one sample in a study of shared clonotypes between healthy human individuals. Clones were read by immunoSEQ multiplex PCR, and TCRdb kept only the in-frame ones, dropping some. The sample carries roughly 2.1 million clones, roughly 91% recorded once. Naive-designated CD8 cells lacked CD45RO, were positively enriched for CCR7, and omitted terminally differentiated effector memory CD45RA+ cells. Sequencing input: naive CD8+ T cells from PBMCs. Receptor source: a man aged 18 to 29 in good health. Some clones in this sample may be carry-over from other donors' samples.

CDR3 bases: TGTGCCAGCAGCGTAGATACAGGGGGTGACGAGCAGTACTTC. Amino acid sequence: CASSVDTGGDEQYF. V and J are TRBV9 and TRBJ2-7; 8 bases agree with TRBD1. After removal of 0 bases from V and 5 bases from J, the junction contained 4 bases not matched to a gene. Germline V gene sequence: CDR1 SGDLS, CDR2 YYNGEE. The CDR3 extends over 14 amino acids.

The rearrangement joins TRBV19 to TRBJ1-1; maybe TRBD1 (5 bases). In germline, CDR1 is LNHDA, CDR2 SQIVND (reference sequence). The CDR3 totals 17 residues. V lost 3 bases and J 1 base, leaving 18 bases between the germline ends. The CDR3: CASSIPRDAAANTEAFF. In nucleotides, the CDR3 is TGTGCCAGTAGTATCCCAAGGGACGCAGCTGCGAACACTGAAGCTTTCTTT.

V is TRBV7-9 and J is TRBJ2-7; D is uncertain. Per the germline V gene, CDR1 is SEHNR and CDR2 is FQNEAQ (reference sequence). The ends were cut back, 5 bases at V and 0 bases at J, with 17 bases in the middle. The CDR3 has 16 residues. The CDR3 nucleotides read TGTGCCAGCAGCCCCGCGGCCCCCCGATTCTCCTACGAGCAGTACTTC. Translated, it gives CASSPAAPRFSYEQYF.

Comments on this clone: The same CDR3 arises from other DNA sequences in this sample as well. The chain couples TRBV9 to TRBJ1-2; 8 positions match TRBD1. The V and J ends lost 4 bases and 2 bases, in that order; junction bases with no gene match: 4. Germline V gene data show CDR1 as SGDLS and CDR2 as YYNGEE. The CDR3 spans 14 residues. CDR3 DNA: TGTGCCAGCAGCCCTAGGACAGGGAACTATGGCTACACCTTC. This encodes CASSPRTGNYGYTF.

V and J are TRBV7-3 and TRBJ1-2; 8 positions agree with TRBD1. Germline trimming cut 5 bases from V and 4 bases from J; bases unmatched to any gene: 15. CDR1 SGHTA and CDR2 FQGTGA come from the germline V gene. This CDR3 comprises 17 residues. The chain's CDR3 is CASSPPPDRGKPYGYTF. DNA of the CDR3: TGTGCCAGCAGCCCCCCTCCCGACAGGGGTAAACCCTATGGCTACACCTTC.

J is TRBJ2-5 and V is TRBV25-1; D is undetermined. CDR3 size: 12 residues. V dropped 5 bases and J dropped 5 bases, with 9 bases sitting between them. CDR1 and CDR2 (germline): MGHDK, SYGVNS. The CDR3 is CASSTFGETQYF. CDR3 coding DNA: TGTGCCAGCAGTACTTTTGGGGAGACCCAGTACTTC.

The rearrangement joins TRBV6-5 to TRBJ2-7; the match to TRBD1 covers 9 bases. CDR1 is MNHEY, CDR2 SVGAGI, per germline. There are 14 residues in the CDR3. The V segment lost 6 bases and the J segment 2 bases; nucleotides outside the gene matches: 5. CDR3 protein: CASRVGQGPYEQYF. CDR3 DNA sequence: TGTGCCAGCAGGGTAGGACAGGGGCCCTACGAGCAGTACTTC.

The genes are TRBV7-8 and TRBJ1-1, with D unclear. The CDR3 runs to 14 residues. The V and J ends lost 5 bases and 1 base respectively, with 11 bases between them. CDR1 is SGHVS and CDR2 is FQNEAQ in the germline V gene. This CDR3 reads CASSDGGPNTEAFF. The CDR3 DNA is TGTGCCAGCAGCGACGGAGGCCCGAACACTGAAGCTTTCTTT.

The CDR3 protein is CASSSLTGDQETQYF. The CDR3, as DNA: TGTGCCAGCAGTTCTCTGACAGGGGACCAAGAGACCCAGTACTTC. This chain connects TRBV28 to TRBJ2-5, with TRBD1 matching 8 bases. Trimming at V came to 4 bases and at J to 0 bases, leaving 4 bases not matched to a gene. Germline CDR1 and CDR2: MDHEN and SYDVKM. The CDR3 is 15 residues long.

The chain employs TRBV10-3 and TRBJ1-1; 7 bases are a match to TRBD1. This CDR3 comprises 15 residues. Germline V gene sequence: CDR1 ENHRY, CDR2 SYGVKD. Unmatched junction bases numbered 3, after V lost 1 base and J lost 1 base. The CDR3 DNA follows: TGTGCCATCAGTGAGTTGTCAGGGGGGAACACTGAAGCTTTCTTT. Amino acid sequence: CAISELSGGNTEAFF.

The count of this clone is one. The chain is built from TRBV29-1 and TRBJ2-1; 9 nucleotides agree with TRBD1. This CDR3 is 14 amino acids long. In germline, CDR1 is SQVTM, CDR2 ANQGSEA. The J segment lost 0 bases and the V segment lost 7 bases, leaving 4 bases of the junction unmatched. This CDR3 reads CSALTGGSYNEQFF. The CDR3 nucleotides are TGCAGCGCTCTGACAGGGGGCTCCTACAATGAGCAGTTCTTC.

This clone was recorded once. The chain has TRBV28 and TRBJ2-1, with 10 nucleotides matching TRBD1. Germline V CDR1 and CDR2: MDHEN, SYDVKM. The CDR3 consists of 14 residues. V gave up 7 bases and J gave up 7 bases; unmatched junction bases: 7. The CDR3 DNA sequence: TGTGCCAGCACCCTGACAGGGGGCCTTAATGAGCAGTTCTTC. Its protein product is CASTLTGGLNEQFF.

V and J are TRBV9 and TRBJ2-1; possibly TRBD2 for D (6 bases). This CDR3 is 13 amino acids long. Trimming cost V 5 bases and J 6 bases, with 12 bases left between them. Germline V gene sequence: CDR1 SGDLS, CDR2 YYNGEE. CDR3 coding DNA: TGTGCCAGCAGTGCGGGGTCGCTCAATGAGCAGTTCTTC. This sequence encodes CASSAGSLNEQFF.

The chain couples TRBV4-3 to TRBJ2-7; TRBD2 matches at 8 bases. CDR3 length equals 18 residues. J was trimmed by 0 bases and V by 0 bases; bases with no gene match: 10. Germline V gene data show CDR1 as LGHNA and CDR2 as YSLEER. The CDR3 DNA reads as TGCGCCAGCAGCCAAGATGAACTAGCGGACCACCCCTCCTACGAGCAGTACTTC. Residues: CASSQDELADHPSYEQYF.

The chain joins TRBV5-1 to TRBJ2-3; 13 bases fit TRBD2. CDR3 length: 16 amino acids. J was trimmed by 2 bases and V by 7 bases; bases with no gene match: 7. The germline gives CDR1 SGHRS, CDR2 YFSETQ. CDR3 sequence: CASGRLAGGSTDTQYF. DNA of the CDR3: TGCGCCAGCGGTCGACTAGCGGGAGGTTCCACAGATACGCAGTATTTT. Based on the CDR3 plus reference TRBV5-1 and TRBJ2-3, the full variable domain is KAGVTQTPRYLIKTRGQQVTLSCSPISGHRSVSWYQQTPGQGLQFLFEYFSETQRNKGNFPGRFSGRQFSNSRSEMNVSTLELGDSALYLCASGRLAGGSTDTQYFGPGTRLTVL.

V usage is TRBV4-1 and J usage is TRBJ1-1; D is uncertain. The CDR3 has 13 amino acids. V lost 1 base to trimming and J lost 5 bases, with 8 bases between them. Germline V CDR1 and CDR2: MGHRA, YSYEKL. For the CDR3, the DNA is TGCGCCAGCAGCCAAGTTAAGAGTACTGAAGCTTTCTTT. Translation gives CASSQVKSTEAFF.

The V and J genes are TRBV7-9 and TRBJ1-3; D is ambiguous. V was clipped by 5 bases and J by 0 bases, with 20 bases between them. Germline values: CDR1 SEHNR, CDR2 FQNEAQ (reference sequence). The CDR3 covers 18 residues. The CDR3 DNA reads TGTGCCAGCAGCAACACAATAATTACCTGGGGCTCTGGAAACACCATATATTTT. Its protein is CASSNTIITWGSGNTIYF.

The chain joins TRBV7-8 to TRBJ1-4; no clear D gene. The CDR3 runs 14 residues. Germline V CDR1 and CDR2: SGHVS, FQNEAQ. V lost 5 bases to trimming and J lost 8 bases, with 15 bases between them. This CDR3 reads CASSPTSGGEKLFF. The CDR3 DNA follows: TGTGCCAGCAGCCCCACGTCGGGTGGAGAAAAACTGTTTTTT.

This chain connects TRBV27 to TRBJ2-2; 10 positions agree with TRBD2. CDR3 size: 16 residues. Germline V gene lookup returns CDR1 MNHEY and CDR2 SMNVEV (reference sequence). The V gene end was trimmed by 5 bases and the J gene end by 7 bases; junction bases not matched to a gene: 10. CDR3 nucleotides: TGTGCCAGCAGTAGACTTCTAGCGGGAGCTAGCGGGGAGCTGTTTTTT. This codes for CASSRLLAGASGELFF.

This clone was detected only once. The chain joins TRBV4-3 to TRBJ1-1, with D unclear. Germline V gene data show CDR1 as LGHNA and CDR2 as YSLEER. V was trimmed by 0 bases and J by 4 bases, leaving 21 bases between them. The CDR3 is 18 amino acids. CDR3 amino acids: CASSQDAPGLRGVTEAFF. The DNA of the CDR3 is TGCGCCAGCAGCCAAGACGCACCCGGACTCCGCGGGGTCACTGAAGCTTTCTTT.

The chain employs TRBV10-2 and TRBJ2-1; D might be TRBD2 (6 bases). Deletions cut 4 bases from V and 9 bases from J, with 16 bases between. This CDR3 comprises 14 residues. Germline V gene sequence: CDR1 WSHSY, CDR2 SAAADI. The CDR3 sequence: CASSGRDLATEQFF. DNA of the CDR3: TGCGCCAGCAGTGGCCGGGACTTAGCGACTGAGCAGTTCTTC.

The rearrangement uses TRBV4-1 and TRBJ2-2; D perhaps matches TRBD2 (7 bases). The CDR3 runs to 17 residues. Germline CDR1 and CDR2: MGHRA and YSYEKL. Trimming pared 0 bases from V and 3 bases from J, leaving 14 bases between. The DNA for the CDR3 is TGCGCCAGCAGCCAAGATCAGGGAGGGGGGTACACCGGGGAGCTGTTTTTT. Encoded protein: CASSQDQGGGYTGELFF.

As regards this clone: A much larger clonotype is one base distant, so this may be a read error. Other DNA sequences within the sample encode an identical CDR3. V gene TRBV7-9 combines with J gene TRBJ2-7; D ambiguous. V was clipped by 4 bases and J by 2 bases, with 3 bases between them. Germline CDR1 is SEHNR and CDR2 is FQNEAQ (reference sequence). This CDR3 comprises 11 residues. DNA of the CDR3: TGTGCCAGCAGCTCCCCCTACGAGCAGTACTTC. Translating gives CASSSPYEQYF. The complete variable domain, with remaining parts taken from reference TRBV7-9 and TRBJ2-7, reads DTGVSQNPRHKITKRGQNVTFRCDPISEHNRLYWYRQTLGQGPEFLTYFQNEAQLEKSRLLSDRFSAERPKGSFSTLEIQRTEQGDSAMYLCASSSPYEQYFGPGTRLTVT.

The chain links TRBV28 to TRBJ2-2, with 8 bases identical to TRBD2. Per germline, CDR1 MDHEN and CDR2 SYDVKM. The CDR3 totals 20 residues. Trimming took 3 bases from V and 2 from J; bases not matched to a gene: 17. CDR3 loop: CASSLYGVREGLPNTGELFF. CDR3 nucleotides: TGTGCCAGCAGTTTGTACGGGGTACGGGAGGGCCTTCCCAACACCGGGGAGCTGTTTTTT.

This chain connects TRBV12-5 to TRBJ1-2; D perhaps matches TRBD1 (5 bases). The CDR3 is 12 residues long. Germline V CDR1 and CDR2: LGHNT, FRNRAP. Trimming removed 3 bases at V and 8 bases at J, with 10 bases between. Here the CDR3 reads CASGFPGLGYTF. The CDR3 region has the DNA TGTGCTAGTGGTTTTCCAGGGTTGGGCTACACCTTC.

The gene calls are TRBV19 and TRBJ2-5; D might be TRBD1 (5 bases). Germline V CDR1 and CDR2: LNHDA, SQIVND (reference sequence). Trimming pared 4 bases from V and 3 bases from J, leaving 21 bases between. The CDR3 is 17 amino acids. The chain's CDR3 is CASSTRTRLGGEETQYF. The CDR3 nucleotides read TGTGCCAGTAGTACACGGACACGCTTGGGCGGCGAAGAGACCCAGTACTTC.

This chain joins TRBV4-3 and TRBJ2-5; TRBD2 is a possible D gene (7 bases). The CDR3 sequence is 15 residues long. CDR1 is LGHNA and CDR2 is YSLEER in the germline V gene. V was trimmed by 3 bases and J by 5 bases, leaving 16 bases between them. CDR3: CASSHLRGAGETQYF. CDR3 coding DNA: TGCGCCAGCAGCCACCTTCGGGGGGCGGGGGAGACCCAGTACTTC.

This clone was found once. The V gene is TRBV5-5, the J gene TRBJ2-7; no reliable D call. Germline V CDR1 and CDR2: SGHKS, YYEKEE (reference sequence). The CDR3 contains 14 residues. The V end lost 2 bases, the J end lost 5 bases, and 14 bases lay between the germline ends. DNA of the CDR3: TGTGCCAGCAGCTTCGGTTCATCCCCCGACGAGCAGTACTTC. Translated: CASSFGSSPDEQYF. The full variable domain, in which reference TRBV5-5 and TRBJ2-7 provide the parts outside the CDR3, is DAGVTQSPTHLIKTRGQQVTLRCSPISGHKSVSWYQQVLGQGPQFIFQYYEKEERGRGNFPDRFSARQFPNYSSELNVNALLLGDSALYLCASSFGSSPDEQYFGPGTRLTVT.

This clone is a singleton in its sample. The rearrangement links TRBV29-1 to TRBJ2-3; the D gene is possibly TRBD2 (6 bases). V shed 5 bases and J shed 0 bases, with 9 bases lying between them. The germline V gene encodes CDR1 SQVTM and CDR2 ANQGSEA. This CDR3 is 13 amino acids long. The CDR3 sequence is CSVSGFSTDTQYF. CDR3 bases: TGCAGCGTTAGCGGGTTTAGCACAGATACGCAGTATTTT.

The chain is built from TRBV19 and TRBJ2-7; 10 nucleotides line up with TRBD2. V shed 6 bases and J 1 base; nucleotides not matched to a gene: 3. CDR1 and CDR2 from the germline V gene are LNHDA and SQIVND (reference sequence). The CDR3 has 14 amino acids. CDR3 nucleotides: TGTGCCAGTAGCGGGACTAGCGTTTCCTACGAGCAGTACTTC. The encoded protein is CASSGTSVSYEQYF.

V gene TRBV6-5 combines with J gene TRBJ2-1, with D perhaps matching TRBD1 or TRBD2 (5 bases each). The germline gives CDR1 MNHEY, CDR2 SVGAGI. Trimming took off 6 bases at V and 0 bases at J, with 9 bases between the two ends. The CDR3 length is 14 residues. The CDR3 DNA reads TGTGCCAGCAGGGAGGACACCTCCTACAATGAGCAGTTCTTC. It yields the protein CASREDTSYNEQFF.

A single count supports this clone. The chain is built from TRBV7-2 and TRBJ2-1; D not certain. This CDR3 region has 15 residues. Germline CDR1 and CDR2: SGHTA and FQGNSA. V shed 1 base and J shed 9 bases, with 16 bases lying between them. CDR3 coding DNA: TGTGCCAGCAGCTTAGAAGGCTATGTCGGCGGTGAGCAGTTCTTC. Its protein product is CASSLEGYVGGEQFF.